This passage covers 9 T cell receptor beta chains from one sample sequenced in a study of tissue T cells after allogeneic stem cell transplantation. The protocol was immunoSEQ multiplex PCR, while the TCRdb copy is restricted to in-frame clones and leaves out a portion. The table includes about 21,000 clones, around 77% detected once. Sequencing was carried out using spleen. The receptors were gathered from a female BALB/c mouse in good health. The MHC haplotype of this mouse line is H2-d.

Turning to this clone: Genes and germline come from the mouse. The sequenced fragment ends 1 residue before the CDR3 boundary, so the rest is inferred from the germline J gene. The chain links TRBV5 to TRBJ2-5; TRBD2 aligns across 10 bases. Looked up from germline, CDR1 is LGHNA and CDR2 is YNLKQL (reference sequence). After removal of 3 bases from V and 1 base from J, the junction contained 7 bases not matched to a gene. CDR3 length: 17 residues. CDR3 DNA (partial): TGTGCCAGCAGCCACCCCTGGGGGGGCGCGGACCAAGACACCCAGTAC. It codes for CASSHPWGGADQDTQY. The CDR3 in its entirety is CASSHPWGGADQDTQYF.

As concerns this clone: The gene names here belong to mouse. The read ends 1 residue before the CDR3 terminus; that terminus is restored from the germline J gene. The rearrangement uses TRBV4 and TRBJ2-5; 9 nucleotides line up with TRBD2. Unmatched junction bases numbered 3, after V lost 4 bases and J lost 1 base. CDR1 and CDR2 (germline): LGHDT, YNNKQL (reference sequence). The CDR3 has 15 amino acids. CDR3 amino acids: CASSLDWGYQDTQYF. The CDR3 DNA, read in part, is TGTGCCAGCAGCTTAGACTGGGGGTACCAAGACACCCAGTAC.

This clone showed up just a few times. The listed genes are named as in mouse. The read falls 1 residue short of the CDR3 end, and the missing part is taken from the germline J gene. The chain employs TRBV13-1 and TRBJ1-2; perhaps TRBD1 as D (5 bases). V dropped 2 bases and J dropped 0 bases, with 8 bases sitting between them. Germline V gives CDR1 NSHNY, CDR2 SYGAGN. The CDR3 sequence is 14 residues long. The CDR3 loop reads CASSDDRANSDYTF. CDR3 DNA (partial): TGTGCCAGCAGTGACGACAGAGCAAACTCCGACTACACC.

A note on this clone: Mouse gene names and germline throughout. The observed sequence ends 1 residue before the CDR3 terminus, with the missing tail filled in from the germline J gene. The sample carries other DNA sequences with the same CDR3. The rearrangement links TRBV4 to TRBJ2-7; 10 nucleotides agree with TRBD1. CDR3 length: 13 residues. V lost 5 bases, J lost 3 bases, and 1 base stayed unmatched. Germline CDR1 is LGHDT and CDR2 is YNNKQL (reference sequence). The CDR3 bases that were read are TGTGCCAGCAGCCGGACAGGGGGCTATGAACAGTAC. Protein sequence: CASSRTGGYEQY. The full CDR3 is CASSRTGGYEQYF.

To note about this clone: The genes are named according to mouse. The read comes to an end 1 residue before the CDR3 does, leaving the germline J gene to fill in the end. This CDR3 is also generated by other DNA sequences in the sample. The chain combines TRBV13-3 with TRBJ2-1; unclear D gene. Trimming took 3 bases from V and 1 from J, leaving 5 bases between them. CDR1 is NNHDY and CDR2 is SYVADS in the germline V gene. The CDR3 sequence is 13 residues long. CDR3 DNA (partial): TGTGCCAGCAGTGGACAAAACTATGCTGAGCAGTTC. Translated, it gives CASSGQNYAEQF. The entire CDR3 protein reads CASSGQNYAEQFF.

With regard to this clone: The genes and germline here are from mouse. The read falls 1 residue short of the CDR3 end, and the missing part is taken from the germline J gene. The V gene is TRBV5, the J gene TRBJ2-1; D is undetermined. CDR1 LGHNA and CDR2 YNLKQL come from the germline V gene (reference sequence). Trimming left V 0 bases short and J 2 bases short, with 8 bases between. This CDR3 has 15 residues. Here the CDR3 reads CASSQDAGHYAEQFF. The sequenced part of the CDR3 DNA is TGTGCCAGCAGCCAAGATGCAGGTCACTATGCTGAGCAGTTC.

This clone was counted a single time. The gene names given are mouse names. The read ends 1 residue shy of where the CDR3 ends; the end is completed using the germline J gene. V usage is TRBV13-2 and J usage is TRBJ1-6; TRBD1 agrees at 7 bases. TRBJ1-6 is flagged as an ORF with uncertain function. The CDR3 runs 16 residues. The germline V gene has CDR1 NNHNN and CDR2 SYGAGS (reference sequence). With 0 bases clipped from V and 7 bases from J, the junction kept 7 bases outside the gene matches. The sequenced part of the CDR3 DNA is TGTGCCAGCGGTGATGCGGCAGGGGGAGGGAATTCGCCCCTCTAC. Protein: CASGDAAGGGNSPLY. The CDR3 reads in full as CASGDAAGGGNSPLYF.

A remark on this clone: Gene names and germline match the mouse. CDR3 bases read: TGCACCTGCAGTGCAGAAAACACCTTGTAC. This encodes CTCSAENTLY. The whole CDR3 protein reads CTCSAENTLYF. This rearrangement joins TRBV1 to TRBJ2-4; unclear D gene. The read terminates 1 residue ahead of where the CDR3 ends, so the germline J gene completes it. The CDR3 has 11 amino acids. In germline, CDR1 is NSQYPW, CDR2 LRSPGD (reference sequence). V was cut by 0 bases and J by 5 bases, with 0 bases left in between.

To note about this clone: The listed genes are named as in mouse. The CDR3 loop is CASSRDGPEQYF. Partial CDR3 DNA: TGTGCTAGCAGTCGGGACGGACCGGAACAGTAC. The genes are TRBV29 and TRBJ2-7; D is tentatively TRBD1 or TRBD2 (5 bases each). Coverage ceases 1 residue before the CDR3 finishes, and the germline J gene fills in the end. CDR3 size: 12 residues. Trimming removed 5 bases at V and 7 bases at J, with 12 bases between. Germline-derived CDR1 and CDR2 are MSHET and SYDVDS.